These 32 T cell receptor beta chains share one sample of origin, sequenced in a study of cytomegalovirus exposure and HLA in healthy donors. The PCR ran on 60 Vbeta and 13 Jbeta primers. The repertoire was sequenced with immunoSEQ multiplex PCR; TCRdb's copy has only in-frame clones and lacks some. The sample lists roughly 140,000 clones, 79% occurring once. The sequencing sample was made of PBMCs. The receptor source for this set is a man in his fifties in good health and CMV-seropositive.

The CDR3 spells CAWSGAVSNQPQHF. CDR3 bases: TGTGCCTGGAGTGGTGCAGTGTCCAATCAGCCCCAGCATTTT. The J gene is TRBJ1-5, the V gene TRBV30, with D unclear. The V and J ends lost 1 base and 3 bases respectively, with 10 bases between them. There are 14 residues in the CDR3. The germline gives CDR1 GTSNPN, CDR2 SVGIG (reference sequence).

The chain joins TRBV4-1 to TRBJ1-2; D remains unclear. The germline CDR1 and CDR2 sequences are MGHRA and YSYEKL. The V end lost 6 bases, the J end lost 0 bases, and 14 bases lay between the germline ends. The CDR3 has 15 residues. CDR3 in DNA: TGCGCCAGCAGGCGCGGGGTCCTAGCTAACTATGGCTACACCTTC. Protein sequence: CASRRGVLANYGYTF.

The rearrangement uses TRBV19 and TRBJ1-2; TRBD1 matches 9 bases. The CDR3 covers 14 residues. CDR1 LNHDA and CDR2 SQIVND come from the germline V gene (reference sequence). Losses at the gene ends were 5 bases for V and 3 bases for J; bases not matched to a gene: 4. The CDR3 DNA sequence: TGTGCCAGTAGTGGGACAGGGTTTGACTATGGCTACACCTTC. The encoded protein is CASSGTGFDYGYTF.

The rearrangement links TRBV5-1 to TRBJ2-7, with a possible D match to TRBD2 (6 bases). CDR1 and CDR2 (germline): SGHRS, YFSETQ. This CDR3 spans 14 amino acids. Trimming took off 7 bases at V and 3 bases at J, with 17 bases between the two ends. CDR3 sequence (DNA): TGCGCCAGCCGACCCGCGGGGATTAACTACGAGCAGTACTTC. This gives the protein CASRPAGINYEQYF.

With respect to this clone: This sample also contains other DNA sequences that code for the same CDR3. This chain uses TRBV5-1 with TRBJ2-5, with 7 bases aligning to TRBD1. The CDR3 is made up of 14 amino acids. Unmatched junction bases numbered 4, after V lost 0 bases and J lost 5 bases. The germline gives CDR1 SGHRS, CDR2 YFSETQ. CDR3 in amino acids: CASSLGQGRETQYF. In DNA form, the CDR3 reads TGCGCCAGCAGCTTGGGACAGGGTAGGGAGACCCAGTACTTC.

This chain links TRBV30 with TRBJ2-2; possible D gene TRBD1, 7 bases. The CDR3 runs to 15 residues. Germline-derived CDR1 and CDR2 are GTSNPN and SVGIG (reference sequence). V dropped 4 bases and J dropped 2 bases, with 14 bases sitting between them. The CDR3 protein is CAWMGGTENTGELFF. The CDR3 DNA sequence: TGTGCCTGGATGGGCGGGACAGAAAACACCGGGGAGCTGTTTTTT.

V is TRBV11-2 and J is TRBJ2-5; 7 nucleotides align to TRBD1. With the DNA end fitting TRBJ2-7 better, the J assignment may be wrong. This CDR3 contains 14 residues. CDR1 is SGHAT and CDR2 is FQNNGV in the germline V gene. This CDR3 is CASSRQGSSYEQYF. The CDR3, as DNA: TGTGCCAGCAGCCGACAGGGATCCTCCTACGAGCAGTACTTC.

In this sample, this clone turned up a few times. This chain links TRBV28 with TRBJ1-2; a weak D match, TRBD1 (5 bases). The CDR3 totals 12 residues. Trimming cost V 7 bases and J 7 bases, with 13 bases left between them. Germline CDR1 reads MDHEN; CDR2 reads SYDVKM. The DNA of the CDR3 is TGTGCCAGCACCTCAGGGTGGTCTGGCTACACCTTC. This codes for CASTSGWSGYTF.

The chain combines TRBV2 with TRBJ1-1; TRBD1 might be the D (6 bases). V gave up 3 bases and J gave up 6 bases, with 11 bases separating them. The germline V gene has CDR1 SNHLY and CDR2 FYNNEI. The CDR3 runs 13 residues. The CDR3 coding sequence is TGTGCCAGCAGTGACACAGGGAGGGCTGAAGCTTTCTTT. Encoded protein: CASSDTGRAEAFF.

The chain links TRBV29-1 to TRBJ2-5; D perhaps matches TRBD1 (6 bases). Germline-derived CDR1 and CDR2 are SQVTM and ANQGSEA. The CDR3 runs 14 residues. Trimming removed 5 bases at V and 2 bases at J, with 15 bases between. CDR3 loop: CSVPNTGKQETQYF. DNA of the CDR3: TGCAGCGTTCCAAACACAGGGAAACAAGAGACCCAGTACTTC. The full variable domain, with the rest looked up from reference TRBV29-1 and TRBJ2-5, is SAVISQKPSRDICQRGTSLTIQCQVDSQVTMMFWYRQQPGQSLTLIATANQGSEATYESGFVIDKFPISRPNLTFSTLTVSNMSPEDSSIYLCSVPNTGKQETQYFGPGTRLLVL.

The V and J genes are TRBV6-1 and TRBJ1-3; the D is unclear. Looked up from germline, CDR1 is MNHNS and CDR2 is SASEGT. The V end lost 8 bases, the J end lost 0 bases, and 8 bases lay between the germline ends. There are 13 residues in the CDR3. In DNA form, the CDR3 reads TGTGCCAGCGGACTCCACTCTGGAAACACCATATATTTT. Its translation: CASGLHSGNTIYF.

The rearrangement joins TRBV5-5 to TRBJ2-3; 11 positions match TRBD1. Germline CDR1 is SGHKS and CDR2 is YYEKEE (reference sequence). This CDR3 has 18 amino acids. V shed 7 bases, J shed 4 bases, and the junction held 17 bases outside the gene matches. The CDR3 DNA is TGTGCCAGCGGAAAGACCAGCGGGACAGGGGGTTTCGCAGATACGCAGTATTTT. It translates to CASGKTSGTGGFADTQYF.

V usage is TRBV11-2 and J usage is TRBJ2-3; tentatively, D is TRBD2 (5 bases). Germline assignment: CDR1 SGHAT and CDR2 FQNNGV. V lost 4 bases to trimming and J lost 1 base, with 12 bases between them. This CDR3 is built from 15 residues. The CDR3 DNA sequence: TGTGCCAGCAGCTCCTTCTTGAGGGGCACAGATACGCAGTATTTT. Encoded protein: CASSSFLRGTDTQYF.

The rearrangement links TRBV19 to TRBJ2-7; TRBD1 might be the D (5 bases). The V gene lost 6 bases and the J gene lost 2 bases, with 14 bases spanning the gap. This CDR3 contains 14 residues. From germline, CDR1 is LNHDA and CDR2 SQIVND (reference sequence). DNA for the CDR3: TGTGCCAGTAGCGCCGACAGAGCAACCTACGAGCAGTACTTC. It yields the protein CASSADRATYEQYF.

This chain links TRBV5-1 with TRBJ1-5; a possible D gene is TRBD1 (5 bases). Germline-derived CDR1 and CDR2 are SGHRS and YFSETQ. Trimming shortened V by 0 bases and J by 6 bases, and 7 bases separated the two germline ends. This CDR3 spans 13 amino acids. The CDR3 protein is CASSLAGSQPQHF. CDR3 sequence (DNA): TGCGCCAGCAGCTTGGCAGGGTCTCAGCCCCAGCATTTT.

The rearrangement uses TRBV30 and TRBJ1-2; D uncertain. CDR3 length: 13 residues. The V end lost 0 bases, the J end lost 7 bases, and 12 bases lay between the germline ends. CDR1 GTSNPN and CDR2 SVGIG come from the germline V gene (reference sequence). As DNA, the CDR3 is TGTGCCTGGAGTGTACTCACGGTCGGTGGCTACACCTTC. The encoded protein is CAWSVLTVGGYTF. The entire variable domain, with the rest obtained from reference TRBV30 and TRBJ1-2, is as follows: SQTIHQWPATLVQPVGSPLSLECTVEGTSNPNLYWYRQAAGRGLQLLFYSVGIGQISSEVPQNLSASRPQDRQFILSSKKLLLSDSGFYLCAWSVLTVGGYTFGSGTRLTVV.

The chain employs TRBV18 and TRBJ1-2; D not resolved. The CDR3 contains 14 residues. Looked up from germline, CDR1 is KGHSH and CDR2 is LQKENI. The V and J ends lost 1 base and 4 bases respectively, with 10 bases between them. Here the CDR3 reads CASSPQEGGYGYTF. CDR3 DNA: TGTGCCAGCTCACCACAAGAGGGAGGCTATGGCTACACCTTC.

The rearrangement links TRBV5-6 to TRBJ1-2, with D maybe TRBD1 (5 bases). Trimming removed 1 base at V and 3 bases at J, with 7 bases between. The CDR3 runs to 13 residues. Per germline, CDR1 SGHDT and CDR2 YYEEEE. The CDR3 spells CASSLTGDYGYTF. Written as DNA, the CDR3 is TGTGCCAGCAGCTTGACAGGAGACTATGGCTACACCTTC.

The V gene is TRBV6-1, the J gene TRBJ2-7; D remains unclear. The CDR3 totals 12 residues. Germline CDR1 is MNHNS and CDR2 is SASEGT. Trimming took 6 bases from V and 6 from J, leaving 12 bases between them. The DNA of the CDR3 is TGTGCCAGCAGGGCTGTGGCTGGCGAGCAGTACTTC. Translating it yields CASRAVAGEQYF.

V is TRBV28 and J is TRBJ1-5, with D possibly TRBD1 on 6 matching bases. Per germline, CDR1 MDHEN and CDR2 SYDVKM. This CDR3 region has 16 residues. V lost 4 bases and J 1 base, leaving 14 bases between the germline ends. In DNA form, the CDR3 reads TGTGCCAGCAGTTGGTTGGGGGCTGGGAGCAATCAGCCCCAGCATTTT. Translation gives CASSWLGAGSNQPQHF. Combining the CDR3 with reference TRBV28 and TRBJ1-5 gives the whole variable domain DVKVTQSSRYLVKRTGEKVFLECVQDMDHENMFWYRQDPGLGLRLIYFSYDVKMKEKGDIPEGYSVSREKKERFSLILESASTNQTSMYLCASSWLGAGSNQPQHFGDGTRLSIL.

This chain connects TRBV2 to TRBJ1-1, with TRBD1 matching over 8 bases. Losses at the gene ends were 6 bases for V and 0 bases for J; bases not matched to a gene: 3. The V gene's germline CDR1 is SNHLY and CDR2 FYNNEI. The CDR3 sequence is 14 residues long. In nucleotides, the CDR3 is TGTGCCAGCAGGGACAGGGCCGTGAACACTGAAGCTTTCTTT. Translation: CASRDRAVNTEAFF.

CDR3 nucleotide sequence: TGTGCCAGCAGCCTGAGGGATGGGGATTCACCCCTCCACTTT. This sequence encodes CASSLRDGDSPLHF. The V and J genes are TRBV7-6 and TRBJ1-6, with no clear D. This CDR3 contains 14 residues. The V gene's germline CDR1 is SGHVS and CDR2 FNYEAQ. Between the trimmed V and J ends, which lost 5 bases and 8 bases, there was a span of 13 bases.

The chain links TRBV11-2 to TRBJ2-7; 7 nucleotides agree with TRBD2. The germline V gene encodes CDR1 SGHAT and CDR2 FQNNGV. Trimming took 3 bases from V and 3 from J; bases not matched to a gene: 5. The CDR3 has 14 amino acids. CDR3 amino acids: CASSLASGYYEQYF. In nucleotides, the CDR3 is TGTGCCAGCAGCTTGGCTAGCGGATACTACGAGCAGTACTTC.

The rearrangement joins TRBV30 to TRBJ1-2; 8 bases agree with TRBD1. CDR1 is GTSNPN, CDR2 SVGIG, per germline (reference sequence). The CDR3 covers 13 residues. V gave up 0 bases and J gave up 5 bases; unmatched junction bases: 2. CDR3 sequence: CAWSVQGGYGYTF. CDR3 sequence (DNA): TGTGCCTGGAGTGTACAGGGGGGATATGGCTACACCTTC.

This clone was detected only once. This chain joins TRBV7-2 and TRBJ2-1, with TRBD2 matching over 11 bases. Germline loops: CDR1 SGHTA, CDR2 FQGNSA. V shed 5 bases, J shed 10 bases, and the junction held 7 bases outside the gene matches. The CDR3 has 14 residues. The CDR3 bases are TGTGCCAGCAGCCTTGGGACTAGCGGCCAGGAGCAGTTCTTC. This encodes CASSLGTSGQEQFF. Filled out from reference TRBV7-2 and TRBJ2-1, the complete variable domain reads GAGVSQSPSNKVTEKGKDVELRCDPISGHTALYWYRQSLGQGLEFLIYFQGNSAPDKSGLPSDRFSAERTGGSVSTLTIQRTQQEDSAVYLCASSLGTSGQEQFFGPGTRLTVL.

The chain has TRBV11-2 and TRBJ1-1, with unresolved D. The CDR3 spans 13 residues. The germline V gene encodes CDR1 SGHAT and CDR2 FQNNGV. Trimming shortened V by 2 bases and J by 4 bases, and 8 bases separated the two germline ends. The CDR3 is CASSLSSGTEAFF. The CDR3 DNA reads as TGTGCCAGCAGCTTATCGTCGGGCACTGAAGCTTTCTTT.

The chain carries TRBV7-9 and TRBJ1-2; possible D gene TRBD1, 5 bases. Germline V gene data show CDR1 as SEHNR and CDR2 as FQNEAQ (reference sequence). Trimming shortened V by 1 base and J by 2 bases, and 8 bases separated the two germline ends. The CDR3 runs to 14 residues. Here the CDR3 reads CASSLEEGNYGYTF. The CDR3 DNA reads TGTGCCAGCAGCTTAGAGGAGGGGAACTATGGCTACACCTTC.

This clone was counted only a few times. The chain carries TRBV27 and TRBJ1-1; 7 nucleotides match TRBD1. The trim removed 5 bases at V and 4 bases at J, leaving 10 bases unmatched. The CDR3 consists of 15 residues. Germline values: CDR1 MNHEY, CDR2 SMNVEV (reference sequence). The CDR3 region has the DNA TGTGCCAGCAGTAAAGGGGCAGGGGGTCGCACTGAAGCTTTCTTT. Its protein product is CASSKGAGGRTEAFF.

In nucleotides, the CDR3 is TGTGCCAGCAACTTCATAGAAGCGGAGACCCAGTACTTC. Its protein is CASNFIEAETQYF. This sequence joins TRBV5-6 and TRBJ2-5; D is unclear. The V end was cut by 6 bases, the J end by 5 bases, with 14 bases between. The CDR3 is made up of 13 amino acids. Germline lookup yields CDR1 SGHDT and CDR2 YYEEEE.

The chain recombines TRBV11-1 with TRBJ2-2; no firm D call. Trimming cost V 1 base and J 0 bases, with 9 bases left between them. The CDR3 totals 16 residues. Per germline, CDR1 SGHAT and CDR2 FQDESV (reference sequence). The DNA of the CDR3 is TGTGCCAGCAGCTTAGAAATCGGTACGAACACCGGGGAGCTGTTTTTT. It encodes CASSLEIGTNTGELFF.

The V gene is TRBV6-1, the J gene TRBJ1-5, with 9 bases lining up with TRBD1. The germline CDR1 and CDR2 sequences are MNHNS and SASEGT. Unmatched junction bases numbered 12, after V lost 2 bases and J lost 7 bases. The CDR3 spans 17 residues. The CDR3, as DNA: TGTGCCAGCAGTGAACTCCGGCCGGGACAGGGATGGCAGCCCCAGCATTTT. Amino acids: CASSELRPGQGWQPQHF.

The CDR3 protein is CAWSVLARVNEQYF. CDR3 bases: TGTGCCTGGAGTGTACTAGCGAGAGTGAACGAGCAGTACTTC. The V call is TRBV30, the J call TRBJ2-7; the match to TRBD2 covers 7 bases. V lost 0 bases to trimming and J lost 5 bases; unmatched junction nucleotides: 7. The germline V gene encodes CDR1 GTSNPN and CDR2 SVGIG (reference sequence). This CDR3 spans 14 amino acids.